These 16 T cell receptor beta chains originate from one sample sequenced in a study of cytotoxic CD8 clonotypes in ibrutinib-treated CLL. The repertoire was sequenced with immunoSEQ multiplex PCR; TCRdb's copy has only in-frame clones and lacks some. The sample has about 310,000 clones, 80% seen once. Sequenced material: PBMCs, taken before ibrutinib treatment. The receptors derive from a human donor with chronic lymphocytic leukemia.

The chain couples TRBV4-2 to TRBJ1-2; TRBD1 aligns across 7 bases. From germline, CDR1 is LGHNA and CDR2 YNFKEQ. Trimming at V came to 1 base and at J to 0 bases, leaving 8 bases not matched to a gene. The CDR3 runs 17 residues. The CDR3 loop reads CASSQALSGQANYGYTF. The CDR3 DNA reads TGTGCCAGCAGCCAAGCCCTTTCCGGACAGGCTAACTATGGCTACACCTTC.

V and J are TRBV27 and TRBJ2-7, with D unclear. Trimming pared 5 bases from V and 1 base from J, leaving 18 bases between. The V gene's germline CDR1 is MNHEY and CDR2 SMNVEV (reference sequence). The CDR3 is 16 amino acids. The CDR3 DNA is TGTGCCAGCAGTACGGCCCAACGGACCCCGTCCTACGAGCAGTACTTC. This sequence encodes CASSTAQRTPSYEQYF.

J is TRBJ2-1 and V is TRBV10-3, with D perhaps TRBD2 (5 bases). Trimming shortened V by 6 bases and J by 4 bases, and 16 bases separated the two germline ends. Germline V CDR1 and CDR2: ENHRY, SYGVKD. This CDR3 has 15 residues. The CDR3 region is CAIRGARGKYNEQFF. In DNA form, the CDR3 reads TGTGCCATCAGGGGAGCAAGAGGGAAATACAATGAGCAGTTCTTC.

The CDR3 sequence is CASSFTLDTQYF. The DNA for the CDR3 is TGTGCCAGCAGCTTTACTTTAGATACGCAGTATTTT. The gene calls are TRBV9 and TRBJ2-3; D ambiguous. Germline CDR1 SGDLS, CDR2 YYNGEE. The CDR3 runs 12 residues. The V and J ends lost 4 bases and 5 bases respectively, with 8 bases between them.

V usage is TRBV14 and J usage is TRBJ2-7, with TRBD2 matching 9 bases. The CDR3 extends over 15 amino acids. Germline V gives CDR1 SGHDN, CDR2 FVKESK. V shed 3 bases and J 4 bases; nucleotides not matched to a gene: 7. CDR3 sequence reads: CASSQTGTSLYEQYF. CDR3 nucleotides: TGTGCCAGCAGCCAGACCGGGACTAGCCTTTACGAGCAGTACTTC. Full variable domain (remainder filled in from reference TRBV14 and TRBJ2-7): EAGVTQFPSHSVIEKGQTVTLRCDPISGHDNLYWYRRVMGKEIKFLLHFVKESKQDESGMPNNRFLAERTGGTYSTLKVQPAELEDSGVYFCASSQTGTSLYEQYFGPGTRLTVT.

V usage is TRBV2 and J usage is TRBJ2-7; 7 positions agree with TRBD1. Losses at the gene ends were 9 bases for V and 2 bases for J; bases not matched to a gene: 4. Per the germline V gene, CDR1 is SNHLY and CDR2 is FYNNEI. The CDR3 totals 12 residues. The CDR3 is CASTGTAYEQYF. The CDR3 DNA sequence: TGTGCCAGTACCGGGACAGCCTACGAGCAGTACTTC.

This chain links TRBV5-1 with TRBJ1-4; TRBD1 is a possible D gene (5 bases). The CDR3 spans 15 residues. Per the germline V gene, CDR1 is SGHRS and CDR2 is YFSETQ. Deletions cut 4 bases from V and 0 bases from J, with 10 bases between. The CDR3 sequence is CASSLRQSTNEKLFF. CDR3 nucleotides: TGCGCCAGCAGCCTCCGACAGTCAACTAATGAAAAACTGTTTTTT.

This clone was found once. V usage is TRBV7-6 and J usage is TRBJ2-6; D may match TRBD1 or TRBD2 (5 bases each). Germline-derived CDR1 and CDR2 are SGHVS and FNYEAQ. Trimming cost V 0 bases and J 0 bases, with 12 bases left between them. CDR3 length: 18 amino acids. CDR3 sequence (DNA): TGTGCCAGCAGCTTAGCTCCGGGGCCCCGCTCTGGGGCCAACGTCCTGACTTTC. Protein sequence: CASSLAPGPRSGANVLTF.

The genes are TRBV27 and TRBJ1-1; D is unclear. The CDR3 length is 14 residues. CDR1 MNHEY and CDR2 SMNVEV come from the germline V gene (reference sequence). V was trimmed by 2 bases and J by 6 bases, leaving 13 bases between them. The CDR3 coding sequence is TGTGCCAGCAGTTTACTCCGGGAAAGCTCTGAAGCTTTCTTT. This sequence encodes CASSLLRESSEAFF.

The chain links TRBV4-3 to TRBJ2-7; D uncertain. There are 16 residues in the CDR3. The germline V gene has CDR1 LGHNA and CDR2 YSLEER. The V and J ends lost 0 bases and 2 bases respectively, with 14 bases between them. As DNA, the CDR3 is TGCGCCAGCAGCCAAGATACCCTGACTGCCCCCTACGAGCAGTACTTC. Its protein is CASSQDTLTAPYEQYF.

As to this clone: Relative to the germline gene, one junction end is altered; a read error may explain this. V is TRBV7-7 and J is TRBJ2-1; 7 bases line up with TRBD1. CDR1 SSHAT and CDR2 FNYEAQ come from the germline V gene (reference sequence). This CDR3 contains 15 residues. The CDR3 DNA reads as TGTGCTAGCAGCTTAGTCCAGGGGGCCTACAATGAGCAGTTCTTC. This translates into CASSLVQGAYNEQFF.

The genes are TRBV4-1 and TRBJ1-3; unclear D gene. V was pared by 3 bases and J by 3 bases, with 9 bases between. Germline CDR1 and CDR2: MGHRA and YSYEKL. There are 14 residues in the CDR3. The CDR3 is CASSHAGYGNTIYF. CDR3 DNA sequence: TGCGCCAGCAGCCACGCCGGGTATGGAAACACCATATATTTT.

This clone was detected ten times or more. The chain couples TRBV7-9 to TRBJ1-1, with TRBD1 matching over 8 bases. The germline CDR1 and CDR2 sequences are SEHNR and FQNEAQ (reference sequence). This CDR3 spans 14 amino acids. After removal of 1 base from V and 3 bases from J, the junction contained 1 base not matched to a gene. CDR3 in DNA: TGTGCCAGCAGCTTAGTACAGGGGGACACTGAAGCTTTCTTT. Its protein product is CASSLVQGDTEAFF.

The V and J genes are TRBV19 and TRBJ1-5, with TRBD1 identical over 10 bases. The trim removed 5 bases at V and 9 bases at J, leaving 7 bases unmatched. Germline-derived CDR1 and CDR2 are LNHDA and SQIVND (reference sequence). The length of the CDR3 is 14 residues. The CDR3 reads CASSGGQGLWPQHF. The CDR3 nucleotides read TGTGCCAGTAGTGGGGGACAGGGGTTATGGCCCCAGCATTTT.

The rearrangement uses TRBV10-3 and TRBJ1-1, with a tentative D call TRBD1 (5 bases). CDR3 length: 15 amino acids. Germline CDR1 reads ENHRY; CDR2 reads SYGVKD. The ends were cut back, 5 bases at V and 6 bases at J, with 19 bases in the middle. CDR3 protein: CAISNTGTPLAEAFF. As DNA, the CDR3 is TGTGCCATCAGTAACACCGGGACCCCGCTCGCTGAAGCTTTCTTT.

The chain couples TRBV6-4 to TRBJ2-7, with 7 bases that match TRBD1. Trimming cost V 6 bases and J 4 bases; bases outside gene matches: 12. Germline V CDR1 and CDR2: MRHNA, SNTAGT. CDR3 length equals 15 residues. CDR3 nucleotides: TGTGCCAGCAGCCCTGAATCGACAGGGTGGTACGAGCAGTACTTC. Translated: CASSPESTGWYEQYF.